The 11 T cell receptor beta chains in this list originate from one sample, sequenced in a study of post-analysis software for immune sequencing data. Notes on the study in general: Comparison of patients with controls showed a handful of TRBV segments more frequent in patients, TRBV5-6, TRBV5-1 and TRBV20-1 among them.

Their antigen targets remain unknown. Incorporated into the TCR beta cDNA libraries were unique molecular identifiers, which served to reduce PCR and sequencing biases. TCRdb processed the PCR reads anew with MiXCR; each CDR3 protein has one entry. The table includes about 570,000 distinct CDR3 sequences, around a third detected once. The sequenced sample consisted of blood. The receptors were sampled from a girl aged 2-17 years with multiple sclerosis.

This sequence joins TRBV7-2 and TRBJ2-1, with D unresolved. The CDR3 is 16 amino acids. Germline CDR1 and CDR2: SGHTA and FQGNSA. The ends were cut back, 2 bases at V and 4 bases at J, with 15 bases in the middle. The CDR3 DNA follows: TGTGCCAGCAGCTTACAAAGGGCTCTGATTTACAATGAGCAGTTCTTC. Residues: CASSLQRALIYNEQFF.

The sample holds a few counts of this clonotype. V usage is TRBV29-1 and J usage is TRBJ2-7; tentative D call: TRBD1 (5 bases). V gave up 3 bases and J gave up 2 bases, with 8 bases separating them. This CDR3 region has 12 residues. Per germline, CDR1 SQVTM and CDR2 ANQGSEA. The CDR3 spells CSVDTGTYEQYF. In nucleotides, the CDR3 is TGCAGCGTTGATACAGGTACCTACGAGCAGTACTTC.

The gene calls are TRBV7-2 and TRBJ1-2; D is uncertain. CDR1 SGHTA and CDR2 FQGNSA come from the germline V gene. V was trimmed by 0 bases and J by 5 bases, leaving 16 bases between them. The CDR3 is made up of 16 amino acids. The DNA of the CDR3 is TGTGCCAGCAGCTTAGCATCCGCCGGGAATAGTTATGGCTACACCTTC. Translated, it gives CASSLASAGNSYGYTF.

This clonotype was found a few times. V gene TRBV29-1 combines with J gene TRBJ1-2; 8 nucleotides match TRBD1. In germline, CDR1 is SQVTM, CDR2 ANQGSEA. V shed 6 bases, J shed 1 base, and the junction held 1 base outside the gene matches. CDR3 length: 12 amino acids. CDR3 DNA: TGCAGCGTGGACAGGGATAACTATGGCTACACCTTC. This codes for CSVDRDNYGYTF.

The chain employs TRBV6-4 and TRBJ2-1, with 8 positions matching TRBD2. Germline CDR1 and CDR2: MRHNA and SNTAGT. The CDR3 extends over 16 amino acids. V was pared by 8 bases and J by 8 bases, with 17 bases of the junction left unmatched. CDR3 sequence (DNA): TGTGCCAGCTACAAACGGGGGGGCCATGAGATGTATGAGCAGTTCTTC. Encoded protein: CASYKRGGHEMYEQFF.

This chain joins TRBV6-5 and TRBJ1-4; a possible D gene is TRBD1 (5 bases). This CDR3 is built from 16 residues. The germline V and J ends were trimmed by 0 bases and 2 bases, with 10 bases remaining between them. Per germline, CDR1 MNHEY and CDR2 SVGAGI. The CDR3: CASSYSVRVTNEKLFF. The CDR3 DNA follows: TGTGCCAGCAGTTACTCGGTCAGGGTCACTAATGAAAAACTGTTTTTT.

This clonotype was seen only a few times. The rearrangement links TRBV6-6 to TRBJ1-2; 9 nucleotides match TRBD1. The V segment lost 2 bases and the J segment 4 bases; nucleotides outside the gene matches: 2. CDR3 length equals 14 residues. Germline assignment: CDR1 MNHNY and CDR2 SVGAGI (reference sequence). CDR3 residues: CASSYVGQGYGYTF. For the CDR3, the DNA is TGTGCCAGCAGTTACGTGGGACAGGGCTATGGCTACACCTTC.

This clonotype was counted a few times. This chain links TRBV5-1 with TRBJ1-2; 7 nucleotides line up with TRBD1. V dropped 4 bases and J dropped 1; count of bases not matched to a gene: 4. The CDR3 is 14 amino acids. Per germline, CDR1 SGHRS and CDR2 YFSETQ. The CDR3 nucleotides are TGCGCCAGCAGCCAGGGACAGCTTAACTATGGCTACACCTTC. Its protein is CASSQGQLNYGYTF.

The chain couples TRBV5-1 to TRBJ2-5; D is unclear. Germline CDR1 SGHRS, CDR2 YFSETQ. The V gene lost 0 bases and the J gene lost 4 bases, with 10 bases spanning the gap. The CDR3 runs 14 residues. In DNA, the CDR3 is TGCGCCAGCAGCTTGGCCCGGCCAGGAGAGACCCAGTACTTC. It is translated as CASSLARPGETQYF.

This clonotype was counted a few times. The DNA for the CDR3 is TGCGCCAGCAGGAACTACAATGAGCAGTTCTTC. Translated, it gives CASRNYNEQFF. The chain recombines TRBV4-1 with TRBJ2-1; no definite D call. Per the germline V gene, CDR1 is MGHRA and CDR2 is YSYEKL. V was shortened by 6 bases and J by 3 bases, with 3 bases between the two germline ends. The CDR3 loop spans 11 amino acids.

This chain links TRBV25-1 with TRBJ2-3; D not resolved. With 5 bases removed from V and 7 bases from J, the gap between germline ends came to 7 bases. This CDR3 contains 11 residues. Per germline, CDR1 MGHDK and CDR2 SYGVNS. CDR3 nucleotide sequence: TGTGCCAGCAGTCCGGCGAATACGCAGTATTTT. Its protein product is CASSPANTQYF.